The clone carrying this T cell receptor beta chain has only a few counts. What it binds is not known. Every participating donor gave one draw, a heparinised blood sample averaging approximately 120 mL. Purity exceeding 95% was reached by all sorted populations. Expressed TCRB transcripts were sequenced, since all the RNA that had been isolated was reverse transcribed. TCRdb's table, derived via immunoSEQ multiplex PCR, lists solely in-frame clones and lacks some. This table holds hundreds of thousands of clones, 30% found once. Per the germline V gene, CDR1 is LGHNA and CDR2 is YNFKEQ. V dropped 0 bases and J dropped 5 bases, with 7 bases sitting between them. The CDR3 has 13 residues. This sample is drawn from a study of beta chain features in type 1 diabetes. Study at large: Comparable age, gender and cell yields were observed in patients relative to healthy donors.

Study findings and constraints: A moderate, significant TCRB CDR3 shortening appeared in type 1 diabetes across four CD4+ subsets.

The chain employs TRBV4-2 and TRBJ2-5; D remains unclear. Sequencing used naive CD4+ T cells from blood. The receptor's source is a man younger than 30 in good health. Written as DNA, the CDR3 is TGTGCCAGCAGCCAAGATCAGGCGGAGACCCAGTACTTC. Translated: CASSQDQAETQYF.